This passage covers 14 T cell receptor beta chains from one sample sequenced in a study of response to subunit inactivated influenza vaccine. Each CDR3 protein is one row after TCRdb ran MiXCR on the RT-PCR reads. This sample has about 540,000 distinct CDR3 sequences, with under 30% found just once. The same sample was also studied in work on T cells expressing NK-cell markers. That report adds: As the method of synthesis, 5'RACE template switching with UMIs yielded TCR beta cDNA.

The specimen was CD4+ T cells sorted from PBMCs, collected approximately 13 days after vaccination. These receptors were collected from a man in his forties or fifties who received an inactivated influenza vaccine.

The V gene is TRBV5-1, the J gene TRBJ2-6; perhaps D is TRBD1 or TRBD2 (6 bases each). CDR1 SGHRS and CDR2 YFSETQ come from the germline V gene. CDR3 length equals 16 residues. Trimming pared 4 bases from V and 9 bases from J, leaving 20 bases between. CDR3 bases: TGCGCCAGCAGCACCGGACCGGGGGCCACCTTCAACGTCCTGACTTTC. Translation gives CASSTGPGATFNVLTF.

Only a few counts were recorded for this clonotype. The rearrangement uses TRBV9 and TRBJ2-2, with 10 bases fitting TRBD1. Per the germline V gene, CDR1 is SGDLS and CDR2 is YYNGEE. This CDR3 contains 16 residues. V lost 0 bases and J lost 3; bases outside the gene matches: 2. The CDR3 reads CASSVGQGAYTGELFF. The CDR3 DNA reads TGTGCCAGCAGCGTAGGACAGGGGGCTTACACCGGGGAGCTGTTTTTT.

This clonotype was detected only once. The chain recombines TRBV7-9 with TRBJ2-1; 11 nucleotides line up with TRBD2. The CDR3 runs 15 residues. The V gene's germline CDR1 is SEHNR and CDR2 FQNEAQ (reference sequence). V trimming: 5 bases; J trimming: 5 bases; junction bases outside the gene matches: 5. CDR3 DNA sequence: TGTGCCAGCAGCCAAGCACTAGCGGGGGACAATGAGCAGTTCTTC. It specifies CASSQALAGDNEQFF.

The chain recombines TRBV5-1 with TRBJ1-1, with D possibly matching TRBD1 (6 bases). This CDR3 contains 15 residues. Germline-derived CDR1 and CDR2 are SGHRS and YFSETQ. Trimming stripped 4 bases from V and 0 bases from J, with 13 bases between. CDR3 protein: CASSLQRQVNTEAFF. DNA for the CDR3: TGCGCCAGCAGCCTCCAACGACAGGTGAACACTGAAGCTTTCTTT.

The rearrangement links TRBV9 to TRBJ2-7; 8 positions agree with TRBD1. Germline V gene lookup returns CDR1 SGDLS and CDR2 YYNGEE. This CDR3 comprises 14 residues. V trimming: 2 bases; J trimming: 0 bases; junction bases outside the gene matches: 1. In nucleotides, the CDR3 is TGTGCCAGCAGCGTGGGACAGGCCTCCTACGAGCAGTACTTC. This translates into CASSVGQASYEQYF.

This clonotype was counted between two and nine times. The V and J genes are TRBV12-3 or TRBV12-4 and TRBJ2-3; a weak D match, TRBD1 (6 bases). V shed 7 bases and J shed 2 bases, with 13 bases lying between them. The CDR3 is 14 residues long. The CDR3 coding sequence is TGTGCCAGCAAAGGGGGACAAATCACAGATACGCAGTATTTT. It encodes CASKGGQITDTQYF.

The chain employs TRBV24-1 and TRBJ2-5; the D gene is possibly TRBD1 (6 bases). Germline V CDR1 and CDR2: KGHDR, SFDVKD. The CDR3 spans 16 residues. V lost 1 base and J 2 bases, leaving 13 bases between the germline ends. CDR3 amino acids: CATSDFTRRGQETQYF. In DNA form, the CDR3 reads TGTGCCACCAGTGATTTTACCCGAAGGGGGCAAGAGACCCAGTACTTC.

This clonotype turned up a few times. The chain links TRBV24-1 to TRBJ2-4; 11 bases line up with TRBD1. CDR3 length equals 17 residues. V gave up 5 bases and J gave up 5 bases; unmatched junction bases: 10. CDR1 and CDR2 from the germline V gene are KGHDR and SFDVKD. The CDR3 coding sequence is TGTGCCACCAGTGGGGTATCGGGACAGGGGGGAGAAAACATTCAGTACTTC. Translating it yields CATSGVSGQGGENIQYF.

This rearrangement joins TRBV10-3 to TRBJ2-7; TRBD2 matches at 12 bases. Germline trimming cut 3 bases from V and 7 bases from J; bases unmatched to any gene: 13. Per the germline V gene, CDR1 is ENHRY and CDR2 is SYGVKD. The CDR3 covers 17 residues. The CDR3 nucleotides read TGTGCCATCAGTGACCGACTAGCGGGGGTTGATTTAGGAGAGCAGTACTTC. Protein sequence: CAISDRLAGVDLGEQYF.

The chain has TRBV6-2 or TRBV6-3 and TRBJ2-7; weak D call: TRBD1 (6 bases). Germline CDR1 and CDR2: MNHEY and SVGEGT. The V end was cut by 0 bases, the J end by 0 bases, with 12 bases between. CDR3 length: 16 residues. CDR3 nucleotide sequence: TGTGCCAGCAGTTACTCGTCAGGACAGAACTCCTACGAGCAGTACTTC. It translates to CASSYSSGQNSYEQYF.

In its sample, this clonotype was seen a few times. The chain carries TRBV12-3 or TRBV12-4 and TRBJ2-7; 7 bases match TRBD1. V was clipped by 5 bases and J by 0 bases; unmatched bases: 7. The CDR3 is made up of 15 amino acids. DNA for the CDR3: TGTGCCAGCAGTGACAGGGTCAAGAGCTCCTACGAGCAGTACTTC. This encodes CASSDRVKSSYEQYF.

Many counts were recorded for this clonotype. The chain joins TRBV5-1 to TRBJ2-3; D uncertain. This CDR3 region has 13 residues. CDR1 and CDR2 (germline): SGHRS, YFSETQ. V was clipped by 2 bases and J by 2 bases, with 6 bases between them. CDR3: CASSLTNTDTQYF. The CDR3 DNA is TGCGCCAGCAGCTTAACCAACACAGATACGCAGTATTTT.

The genes are TRBV29-1 and TRBJ2-1, with D perhaps assigned TRBD1 or TRBD2 (6 bases each). Trimming left V 1 base short and J 9 bases short, with 10 bases between. Germline CDR1 SQVTM, CDR2 ANQGSEA. The CDR3 spans 12 residues. CDR3 loop: CSVEGGAVEQFF. CDR3 nucleotide sequence: TGCAGCGTTGAAGGGGGGGCAGTTGAGCAGTTCTTC.

J is TRBJ1-2 and V is TRBV7-2; 8 bases are shared with TRBD1. This CDR3 has 15 amino acids. The ends lost 5 bases at V and 4 bases at J; junction bases unmatched: 9. CDR1 and CDR2 from the germline V gene are SGHTA and FQGNSA. The CDR3 reads CASSNGTGNIYGYTF. The CDR3 DNA reads TGTGCCAGCAGCAACGGGACAGGCAACATCTATGGCTACACCTTC.